These 24 T cell receptor beta chains were sequenced from one sample in a study of blood T cell repertoires in COVID-19 (dated by TCRdb to the early 2020s). Libraries were built with the immunoSEQ multiplex PCR assay. TCRdb stores this immuneACCESS table with in-frame sequences only. Part of the clones is absent; in the studies checked, under half of the shortfall reflects unresolved V genes, and no reason is known for the rest. This sample is represented by about 370,000 clones; roughly 90% of them were singletons. The ten largest clones represent 0.8% to 0.9% of the sample. The sequenced material came from PBMCs or T cells enriched from blood (not recorded which). The receptors shown here come from a woman between 35 and 50 years old who had been exposed to COVID-19.

This clone was detected only once. The chain carries TRBV24-1 and TRBJ1-1; D not resolved. Germline V gene sequence: CDR1 KGHDR, CDR2 SFDVKD. Trimming stripped 12 bases from V and 4 bases from J, with 20 bases between. CDR3 length equals 14 residues. The CDR3 bases are TGTGCCCCTATGTTAAAGAGGCGTGCCACTGAAGCTTTCTTT. Protein: CAPMLKRRATEAFF.

The chain couples TRBV5-1 to TRBJ2-2; D is unresolved. With 3 bases removed from V and 5 bases from J, the gap between germline ends came to 5 bases. The CDR3 consists of 12 residues. CDR1 is SGHRS, CDR2 YFSETQ, per germline. The CDR3 loop is CASSSGTGELFF. The CDR3 DNA reads as TGCGCCAGCAGCTCCGGGACCGGGGAGCTGTTTTTT.

This CDR3 reads CASSPGLGGWNEQFF. The CDR3 nucleotides read TGTGCCAGCAGTCCGGGACTGGGGGGGTGGAATGAGCAGTTCTTC. This rearrangement joins TRBV2 to TRBJ2-1, with 7 bases lining up with TRBD2. The CDR3 is 15 residues long. Germline values: CDR1 SNHLY, CDR2 FYNNEI. The V segment lost 5 bases and the J segment 7 bases; nucleotides outside the gene matches: 11.

The rearrangement uses TRBV7-3 and TRBJ2-1; D may be TRBD2 (5 bases). This CDR3 is built from 13 residues. Per the germline V gene, CDR1 is SGHTA and CDR2 is FQGTGA. The V and J ends lost 2 bases and 9 bases respectively, with 11 bases between them. This CDR3 is CASSLAERSEQFF. CDR3 nucleotides: TGTGCCAGCAGCTTAGCCGAGCGGAGTGAGCAGTTCTTC.

V and J are TRBV19 and TRBJ1-2, with D maybe TRBD1 (5 bases). Germline CDR1 and CDR2: LNHDA and SQIVND (reference sequence). V lost 6 bases, J lost 6 bases, and 26 bases lay in between. The CDR3 has 17 amino acids. CDR3 in amino acids: CASSGGIQLGGSNGYTF. The CDR3 DNA is TGTGCCAGTAGCGGGGGGATTCAATTAGGAGGGTCCAATGGCTACACCTTC.

The chain joins TRBV5-1 to TRBJ1-2; D may be TRBD1 (6 bases). Trimming removed 2 bases at V and 8 bases at J, with 7 bases between. The CDR3 consists of 11 residues. From germline, CDR1 is SGHRS and CDR2 YFSETQ. CDR3 region: CASSLTGGYTF. CDR3 DNA: TGCGCCAGCAGCTTAACAGGGGGCTACACCTTC.

The rearrangement joins TRBV9 to TRBJ1-6, with TRBD1 matching over 9 bases. The CDR3 extends over 14 amino acids. V shed 3 bases, J shed 7 bases, and the junction held 2 bases outside the gene matches. The germline V gene has CDR1 SGDLS and CDR2 YYNGEE. The CDR3 loop is CASSDGTGNSPLHF. For the CDR3, the DNA is TGTGCCAGCAGCGACGGGACAGGGAATTCACCCCTCCACTTT.

The chain links TRBV10-2 to TRBJ1-1; tentatively, D is TRBD1 (5 bases). Trimming stripped 5 bases from V and 5 bases from J, with 9 bases between. Germline lookup yields CDR1 WSHSY and CDR2 SAAADI. The CDR3 runs 12 residues. The CDR3 region is CASSLQETEAFF. CDR3 in DNA: TGCGCCAGCAGTTTACAGGAAACTGAAGCTTTCTTT.

The gene calls are TRBV19 and TRBJ2-2; no clear D. Per the germline V gene, CDR1 is LNHDA and CDR2 is SQIVND (reference sequence). V lost 7 bases and J lost 0, with 9 bases in between. This CDR3 is 14 amino acids long. The CDR3 sequence: CASKGRSNTGELFF. The CDR3, as DNA: TGTGCCAGTAAAGGCAGGTCGAACACCGGGGAGCTGTTTTTT.

The V call is TRBV18, the J call TRBJ2-7; 12 bases align to TRBD2. Germline V gene sequence: CDR1 KGHSH, CDR2 LQKENI. With V trimmed by 4 bases and J by 1 base, 2 bases remained unmatched. The CDR3 extends over 15 amino acids. The CDR3 DNA is TGTGCCAGCTCACGAACTAGCGGGGGGTCCTACGAGCAGTACTTC. Translation: CASSRTSGGSYEQYF.

The chain joins TRBV13 to TRBJ1-3; 7 bases are a match to TRBD1. This CDR3 contains 15 residues. CDR1 is PRHDT and CDR2 is FYEKMQ in the germline V gene (reference sequence). With V trimmed by 4 bases and J by 0 bases, 3 bases remained unmatched. The CDR3 loop reads CASSYGTASGNTIYF. The CDR3 DNA follows: TGTGCCAGCAGCTACGGGACAGCCTCTGGAAACACCATATATTTT.

The chain is built from TRBV27 and TRBJ1-1; D is uncertain. V shed 2 bases and J shed 6 bases, with 10 bases lying between them. Germline-derived CDR1 and CDR2 are MNHEY and SMNVEV (reference sequence). The CDR3 runs 13 residues. The CDR3 reads CASSLGSEAEAFF. CDR3 sequence (DNA): TGTGCCAGCAGTTTAGGCAGTGAAGCTGAAGCTTTCTTT.

This chain uses TRBV24-1 with TRBJ2-7; 10 nucleotides match TRBD2. Losses at the gene ends were 6 bases for V and 0 bases for J; bases not matched to a gene: 7. CDR3 length: 16 residues. In germline, CDR1 is KGHDR, CDR2 SFDVKD. Written as DNA, the CDR3 is TGTGCCACCAGTATGTATAGCGGGGGGCGCTCCTACGAGCAGTACTTC. This codes for CATSMYSGGRSYEQYF.

In its sample, this clone was seen a few times. The CDR3 sequence: CASSLQVNTEAFF. CDR3 in DNA: TGTGCCAGCAGCTTACAGGTTAACACTGAAGCTTTCTTT. This chain connects TRBV11-3 to TRBJ1-1; no clear D gene. CDR1 SGHNT and CDR2 YENEEA come from the germline V gene. This CDR3 comprises 13 residues. Trimming left V 2 bases short and J 2 bases short, with 6 bases between.

The J gene is TRBJ1-3, the V gene TRBV19; D call uncertain. V dropped 5 bases and J dropped 0 bases, with 5 bases sitting between them. The CDR3 has 13 residues. Germline CDR1 reads LNHDA; CDR2 reads SQIVND (reference sequence). CDR3 protein: CASSSYSGNTIYF. The CDR3 bases are TGTGCCAGTAGTTCCTACTCTGGAAACACCATATATTTT.

This clone has a single count. The V gene is TRBV7-2, the J gene TRBJ2-4; the match to TRBD2 covers 10 bases. The V segment lost 5 bases and the J segment 9 bases; nucleotides outside the gene matches: 19. The CDR3 has 18 amino acids. The germline V gene encodes CDR1 SGHTA and CDR2 FQGNSA. CDR3: CASSLLGKVAGGQAIQYF. The CDR3 DNA sequence: TGTGCCAGCAGCCTACTGGGGAAGGTAGCGGGGGGCCAGGCCATTCAGTACTTC.

The chain joins TRBV20-1 to TRBJ1-1, with TRBD1 as a possible D gene (5 bases). This CDR3 is 14 amino acids long. V gave up 3 bases and J gave up 1 base, with 12 bases separating them. CDR1 and CDR2 from the germline V gene are DFQATT and SNEGSKA (reference sequence). The CDR3 sequence: CSASLRGGNTEAFF. DNA of the CDR3: TGCAGTGCTAGTTTACGGGGGGGGAACACTGAAGCTTTCTTT.

The chain joins TRBV6-5 to TRBJ1-2, with D unresolved. V was pared by 6 bases and J by 6 bases, with 11 bases between. This CDR3 is built from 12 residues. Germline V gives CDR1 MNHEY, CDR2 SVGAGI. In nucleotides, the CDR3 is TGTGCCAGCAGACCGAGAGAGAATGGCTACACCTTC. Its protein is CASRPRENGYTF.

The chain couples TRBV19 to TRBJ2-3; D is perhaps TRBD1 (5 bases). Trimming cost V 2 bases and J 1 base, with 10 bases left between them. CDR1 and CDR2 (germline): LNHDA, SQIVND (reference sequence). The CDR3 has 15 residues. The CDR3 coding sequence is TGTGCCAGTAGTATAACAGGACCGCGCACAGATACGCAGTATTTT. Residues: CASSITGPRTDTQYF.

This clone was found once. The rearrangement joins TRBV29-1 to TRBJ1-2; 7 bases line up with TRBD1. The CDR3 has 12 amino acids. The J segment lost 5 bases and the V segment lost 6 bases, leaving 6 bases of the junction unmatched. Germline V gives CDR1 SQVTM, CDR2 ANQGSEA. The CDR3 DNA reads as TGCAGCGTAGGGGACAGAACATATGGCTACACCTTC. Amino acid sequence: CSVGDRTYGYTF.

The V and J genes are TRBV21-1 and TRBJ2-5; the table names TRBD1, a call not compared with the DNA. TRBV21-1 is described as a pseudogene. This CDR3 region has 15 residues. CDR3 residues: CASSKQKQGEETQYF. As DNA, the CDR3 is TGTGCCAGCAGCAAACAGAAACAGGGCGAAGAGACCCAGTACTTC.

This clone was seen once. CDR3 sequence reads: CASSPRTGENQPQHF. The CDR3 nucleotides read TGTGCCAGCAGCCCCCGGACAGGCGAAAATCAGCCCCAGCATTTT. The chain carries TRBV11-2 and TRBJ1-5; 7 bases fit TRBD1. J was trimmed by 4 bases and V by 5 bases; bases with no gene match: 8. The germline gives CDR1 SGHAT, CDR2 FQNNGV. The CDR3 covers 15 residues. Full variable domain (missing parts from reference TRBV11-2 and TRBJ1-5): EAGVAQSPRYKIIEKRQSVAFWCNPISGHATLYWYQQILGQGPKLLIQFQNNGVVDDSQLPKDRFSAERLKGVDSTLKIQPAKLEDSAVYLCASSPRTGENQPQHFGDGTRLSIL.

This sequence joins TRBV27 and TRBJ1-6, with D possibly TRBD1 on 6 matching bases. The CDR3 is 16 residues long. The ends were cut back, 3 bases at V and 7 bases at J, with 16 bases in the middle. Germline CDR1 MNHEY, CDR2 SMNVEV (reference sequence). The CDR3 DNA reads TGTGCCAGCAGTTTCTTACAGGGAGACGGCAATTCACCCCTCCACTTT. Translating it yields CASSFLQGDGNSPLHF.

The J gene is TRBJ2-6, the V gene TRBV19; D call uncertain. Trimming took 2 bases from V and 1 from J, leaving 12 bases between them. Germline values: CDR1 LNHDA, CDR2 SQIVND (reference sequence). CDR3 length: 17 residues. Written as DNA, the CDR3 is TGTGCCAGTAGTATATCATGGCTACAGTCTGGGGCCAACGTCCTGACTTTC. Translation gives CASSISWLQSGANVLTF.